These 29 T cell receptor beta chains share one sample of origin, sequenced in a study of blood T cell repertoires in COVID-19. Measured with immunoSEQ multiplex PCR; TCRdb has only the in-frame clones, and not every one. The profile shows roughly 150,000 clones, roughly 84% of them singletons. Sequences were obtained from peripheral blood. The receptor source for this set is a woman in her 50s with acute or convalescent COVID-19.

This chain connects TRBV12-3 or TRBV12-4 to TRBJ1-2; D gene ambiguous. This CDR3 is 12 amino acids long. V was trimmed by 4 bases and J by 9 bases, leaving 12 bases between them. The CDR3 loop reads CASSSGGRSYTF. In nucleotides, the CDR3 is TGTGCCAGCAGTTCCGGAGGGAGAAGCTACACCTTC.

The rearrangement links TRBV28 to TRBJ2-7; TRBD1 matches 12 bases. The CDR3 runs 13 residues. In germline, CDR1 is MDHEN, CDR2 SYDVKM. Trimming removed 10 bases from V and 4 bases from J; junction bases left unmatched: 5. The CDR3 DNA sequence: TGTGCCATCGGGACAGGGGGCGCGTACGAGCAGTACTTC. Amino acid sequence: CAIGTGGAYEQYF.

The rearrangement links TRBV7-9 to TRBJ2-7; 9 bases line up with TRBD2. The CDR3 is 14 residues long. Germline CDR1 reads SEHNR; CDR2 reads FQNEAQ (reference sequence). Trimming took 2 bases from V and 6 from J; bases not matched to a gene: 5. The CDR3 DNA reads TGTGCCAGCAGCTTATTAGCGGGAGCGGGCGAGCAGTACTTC. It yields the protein CASSLLAGAGEQYF.

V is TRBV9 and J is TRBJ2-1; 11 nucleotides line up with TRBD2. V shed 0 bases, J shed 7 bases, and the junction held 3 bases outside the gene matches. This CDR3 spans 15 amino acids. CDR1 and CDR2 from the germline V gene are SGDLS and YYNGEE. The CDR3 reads CASSVVSGRGNEQFF. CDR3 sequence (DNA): TGTGCCAGCAGCGTAGTTAGCGGGAGGGGGAATGAGCAGTTCTTC.

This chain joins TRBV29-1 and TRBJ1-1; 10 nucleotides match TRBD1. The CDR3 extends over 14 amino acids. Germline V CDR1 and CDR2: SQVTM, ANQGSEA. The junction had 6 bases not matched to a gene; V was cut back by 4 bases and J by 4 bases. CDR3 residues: CSVGGTGVSTEAFF. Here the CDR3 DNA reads TGCAGCGTTGGAGGGACAGGGGTAAGCACTGAAGCTTTCTTT.

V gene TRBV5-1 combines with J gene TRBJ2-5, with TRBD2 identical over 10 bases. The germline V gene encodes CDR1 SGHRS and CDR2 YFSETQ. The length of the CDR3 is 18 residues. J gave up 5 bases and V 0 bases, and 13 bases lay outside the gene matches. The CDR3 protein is CASSLGGLAASEGETQYF. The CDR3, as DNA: TGCGCCAGCAGCTTGGGTGGACTAGCGGCAAGTGAGGGGGAGACCCAGTACTTC.

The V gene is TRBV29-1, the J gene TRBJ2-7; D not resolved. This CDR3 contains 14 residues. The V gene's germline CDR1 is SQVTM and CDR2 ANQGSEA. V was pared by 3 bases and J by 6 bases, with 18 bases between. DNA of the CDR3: TGCAGCGTTGAGTTGCAGGAACTTTTTTGCGAGCAGTACTTC. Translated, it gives CSVELQELFCEQYF.

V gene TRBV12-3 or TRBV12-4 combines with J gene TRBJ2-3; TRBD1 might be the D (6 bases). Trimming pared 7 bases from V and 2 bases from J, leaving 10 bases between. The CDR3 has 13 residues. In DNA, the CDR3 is TGTGCCAGCAAGACAGGTGCCACAGATACGCAGTATTTT. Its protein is CASKTGATDTQYF.

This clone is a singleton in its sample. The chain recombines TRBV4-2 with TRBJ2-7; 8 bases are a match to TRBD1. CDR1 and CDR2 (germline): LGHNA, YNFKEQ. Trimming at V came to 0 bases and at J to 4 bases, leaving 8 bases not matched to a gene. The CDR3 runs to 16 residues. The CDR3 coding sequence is TGTGCCAGCAGCCAAGAAATTGGCAGGGGGCGTTACGAGCAGTACTTC. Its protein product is CASSQEIGRGRYEQYF.

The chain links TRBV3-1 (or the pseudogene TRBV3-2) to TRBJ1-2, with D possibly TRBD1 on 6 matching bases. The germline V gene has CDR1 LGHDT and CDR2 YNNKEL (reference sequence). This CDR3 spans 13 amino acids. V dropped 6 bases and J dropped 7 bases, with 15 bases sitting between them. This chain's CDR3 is CASRPGQGSGYTF. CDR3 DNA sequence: TGTGCCAGCAGGCCGGGGCAGGGGAGTGGCTACACCTTC.

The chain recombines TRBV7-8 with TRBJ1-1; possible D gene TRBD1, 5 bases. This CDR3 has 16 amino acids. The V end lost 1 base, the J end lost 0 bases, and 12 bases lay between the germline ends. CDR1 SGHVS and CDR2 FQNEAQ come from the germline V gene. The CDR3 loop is CASSLGPQGLNTEAFF. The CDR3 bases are TGTGCCAGCAGCTTAGGGCCCCAGGGATTGAACACTGAAGCTTTCTTT.

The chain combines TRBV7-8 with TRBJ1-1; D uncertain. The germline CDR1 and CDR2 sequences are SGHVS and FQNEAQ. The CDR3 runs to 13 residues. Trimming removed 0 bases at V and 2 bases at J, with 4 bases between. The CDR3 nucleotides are TGTGCCAGCAGCTTAGCGCTAAACACTGAAGCTTTCTTT. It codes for CASSLALNTEAFF.

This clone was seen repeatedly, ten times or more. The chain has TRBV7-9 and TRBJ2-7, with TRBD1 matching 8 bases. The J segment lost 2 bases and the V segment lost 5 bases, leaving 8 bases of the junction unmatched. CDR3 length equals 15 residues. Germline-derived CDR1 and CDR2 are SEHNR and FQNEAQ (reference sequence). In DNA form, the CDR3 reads TGTGCCAGCAGCCCCCCGTTGACAGGGGCCTACGAGCAGTACTTC. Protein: CASSPPLTGAYEQYF.

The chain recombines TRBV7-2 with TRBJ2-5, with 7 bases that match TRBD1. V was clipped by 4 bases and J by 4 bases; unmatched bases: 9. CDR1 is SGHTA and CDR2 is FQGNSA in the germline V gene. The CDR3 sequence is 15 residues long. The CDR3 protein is CASSWNRGDGETQYF. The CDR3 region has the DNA TGTGCCAGCAGCTGGAACAGGGGCGATGGAGAGACCCAGTACTTC. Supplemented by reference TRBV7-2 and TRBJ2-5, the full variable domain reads GAGVSQSPSNKVTEKGKDVELRCDPISGHTALYWYRQSLGQGLEFLIYFQGNSAPDKSGLPSDRFSAERTGGSVSTLTIQRTQQEDSAVYLCASSWNRGDGETQYFGPGTRLLVL.

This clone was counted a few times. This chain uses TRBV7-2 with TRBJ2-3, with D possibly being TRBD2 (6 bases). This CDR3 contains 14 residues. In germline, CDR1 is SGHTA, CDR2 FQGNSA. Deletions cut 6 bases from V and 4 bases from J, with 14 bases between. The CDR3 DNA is TGTGCCAGCAGTTGGGCGGGAACGTCAGATACGCAGTATTTT. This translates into CASSWAGTSDTQYF.

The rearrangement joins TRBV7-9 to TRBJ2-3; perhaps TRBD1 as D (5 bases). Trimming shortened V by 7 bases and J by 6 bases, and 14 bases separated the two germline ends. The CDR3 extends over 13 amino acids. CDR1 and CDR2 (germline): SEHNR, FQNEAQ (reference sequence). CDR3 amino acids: CASTKGLRDTQYF. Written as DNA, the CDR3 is TGTGCCAGCACCAAGGGGCTCCGTGATACGCAGTATTTT.

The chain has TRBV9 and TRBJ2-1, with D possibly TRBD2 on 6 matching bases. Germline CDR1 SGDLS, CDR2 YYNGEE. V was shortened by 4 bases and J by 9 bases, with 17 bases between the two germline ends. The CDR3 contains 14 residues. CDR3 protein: CASSLFVTEGEQFF. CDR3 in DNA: TGTGCCAGCAGCTTATTCGTCACGGAGGGTGAGCAGTTCTTC.

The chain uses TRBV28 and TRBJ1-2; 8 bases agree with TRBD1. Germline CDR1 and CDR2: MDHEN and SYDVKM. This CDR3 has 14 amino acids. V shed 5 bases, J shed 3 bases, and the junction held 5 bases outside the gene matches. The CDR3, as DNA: TGTGCCAGCAGTCAGACAGGGGTTCACTATGGCTACACCTTC. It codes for CASSQTGVHYGYTF.

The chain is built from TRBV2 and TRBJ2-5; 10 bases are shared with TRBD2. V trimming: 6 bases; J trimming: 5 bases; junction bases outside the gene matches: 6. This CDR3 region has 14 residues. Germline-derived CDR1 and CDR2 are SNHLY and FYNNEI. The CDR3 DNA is TGTGCCAGCAGCGCAGGACTAGCGGTGGAGACCCAGTACTTC. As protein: CASSAGLAVETQYF.

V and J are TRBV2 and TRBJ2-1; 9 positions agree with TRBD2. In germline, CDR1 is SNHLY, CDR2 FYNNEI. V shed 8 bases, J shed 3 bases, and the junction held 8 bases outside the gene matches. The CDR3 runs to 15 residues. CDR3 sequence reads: CASLFELAGYNEQFF. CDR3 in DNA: TGTGCCAGCCTTTTCGAACTAGCGGGCTACAATGAGCAGTTCTTC.

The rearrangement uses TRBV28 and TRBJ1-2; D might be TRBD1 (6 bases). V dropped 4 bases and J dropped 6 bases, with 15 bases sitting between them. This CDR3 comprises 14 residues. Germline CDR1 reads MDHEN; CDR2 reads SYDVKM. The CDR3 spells CASSSPRGANGYTF. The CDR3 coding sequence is TGTGCCAGCAGTTCCCCCCGGGGGGCGAATGGCTACACCTTC.

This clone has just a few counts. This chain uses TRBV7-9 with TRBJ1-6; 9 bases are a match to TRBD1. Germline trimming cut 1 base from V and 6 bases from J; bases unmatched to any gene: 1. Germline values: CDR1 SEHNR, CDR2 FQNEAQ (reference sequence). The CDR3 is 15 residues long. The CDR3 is CASSLGDRANSPLHF. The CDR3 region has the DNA TGTGCCAGCAGCTTAGGGGACAGGGCTAATTCACCCCTCCACTTT.

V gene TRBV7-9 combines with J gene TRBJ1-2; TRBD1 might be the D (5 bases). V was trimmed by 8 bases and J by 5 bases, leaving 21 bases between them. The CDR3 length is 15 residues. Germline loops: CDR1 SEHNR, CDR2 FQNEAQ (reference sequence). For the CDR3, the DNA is TGTGCCAGCCATTGGGGGGGGTTGCCCCAATATGGCTACACCTTC. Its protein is CASHWGGLPQYGYTF.

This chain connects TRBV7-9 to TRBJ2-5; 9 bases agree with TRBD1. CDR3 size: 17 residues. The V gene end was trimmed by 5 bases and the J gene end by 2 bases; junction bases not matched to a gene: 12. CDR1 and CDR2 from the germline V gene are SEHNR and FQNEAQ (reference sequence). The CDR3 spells CASSTNRGRKRQETQYF. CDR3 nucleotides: TGTGCCAGCAGCACCAACAGGGGGCGGAAAAGACAAGAGACCCAGTACTTC.

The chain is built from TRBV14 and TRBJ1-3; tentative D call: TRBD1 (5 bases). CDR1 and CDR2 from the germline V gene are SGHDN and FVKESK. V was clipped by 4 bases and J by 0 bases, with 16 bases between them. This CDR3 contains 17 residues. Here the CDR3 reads CASSPRNRPSSGNTIYF. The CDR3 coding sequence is TGTGCCAGCAGCCCCCGGAACAGGCCCTCCTCTGGAAACACCATATATTTT.

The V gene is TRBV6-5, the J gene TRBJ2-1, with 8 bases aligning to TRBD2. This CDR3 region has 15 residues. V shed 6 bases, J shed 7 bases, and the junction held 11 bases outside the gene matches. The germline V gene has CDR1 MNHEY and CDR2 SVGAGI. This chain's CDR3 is CASRRDGGASNEQFF. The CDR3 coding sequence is TGTGCCAGCAGGAGAGACGGGGGGGCCAGTAATGAGCAGTTCTTC.

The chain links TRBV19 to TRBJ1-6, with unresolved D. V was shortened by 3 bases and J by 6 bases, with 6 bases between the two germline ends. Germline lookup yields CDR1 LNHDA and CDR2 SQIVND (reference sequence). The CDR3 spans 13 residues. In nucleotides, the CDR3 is TGTGCCAGTAGTATGAGGGCTAATTCACCCCTCCACTTT. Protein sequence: CASSMRANSPLHF. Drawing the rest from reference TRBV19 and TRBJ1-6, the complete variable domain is DGGITQSPKYLFRKEGQNVTLSCEQNLNHDAMYWYRQDPGQGLRLIYYSQIVNDFQKGDIAEGYSVSREKKESFPLTVTSAQKNPTAFYLCASSMRANSPLHFGNGTRLTVT.

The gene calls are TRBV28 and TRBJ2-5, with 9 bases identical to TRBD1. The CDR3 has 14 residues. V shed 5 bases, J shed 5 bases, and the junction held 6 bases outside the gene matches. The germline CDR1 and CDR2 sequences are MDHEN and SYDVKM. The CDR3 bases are TGTGCCAGCAGTACCGGGACAGGGATTGAGACCCAGTACTTC. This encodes CASSTGTGIETQYF.

CDR3: CASSPQTGLNTEAFF. The CDR3, as DNA: TGTGCCAGCAGCCCCCAGACAGGGTTGAACACTGAAGCTTTCTTT. The chain is built from TRBV9 and TRBJ1-1, with TRBD1 matching 7 bases. CDR1 is SGDLS, CDR2 YYNGEE, per germline. The CDR3 runs 15 residues. The V gene end was trimmed by 4 bases and the J gene end by 0 bases; junction bases not matched to a gene: 6.